This passage covers 20 T cell receptor beta chains from one sample sequenced in a study of blood T cell repertoires in COVID-19. Generated by immunoSEQ multiplex PCR, the TCRdb table keeps only in-frame clones and is missing some. The table includes 200,000 to 300,000 clones, 85% to 95% detected once. Sequenced material: peripheral blood. These receptors all come from a man aged 25 to 40 with COVID-19, enrolled during active disease.

This clone was counted only a few times. V and J are TRBV5-1 and TRBJ1-2, with 7 positions matching TRBD1. From germline, CDR1 is SGHRS and CDR2 YFSETQ. The CDR3 sequence is 15 residues long. With V trimmed by 2 bases and J by 4 bases, 8 bases remained unmatched. CDR3 in amino acids: CASSFEAGTAYGYTF. CDR3 nucleotide sequence: TGCGCCAGCAGCTTCGAGGCCGGGACAGCCTATGGCTACACCTTC.

V gene TRBV5-1 combines with J gene TRBJ1-1, with D possibly matching TRBD1 (6 bases). The CDR3 extends over 15 amino acids. Germline CDR1 is SGHRS and CDR2 is YFSETQ. The V end was cut by 4 bases, the J end by 0 bases, with 13 bases between. The CDR3 bases are TGCGCCAGCAGCCCCGCGGGGGCCATGAACACTGAAGCTTTCTTT. It codes for CASSPAGAMNTEAFF. The complete variable domain, with remaining parts taken from reference TRBV5-1 and TRBJ1-1, reads KAGVTQTPRYLIKTRGQQVTLSCSPISGHRSVSWYQQTPGQGLQFLFEYFSETQRNKGNFPGRFSGRQFSNSRSEMNVSTLELGDSALYLCASSPAGAMNTEAFFGQGTRLTVV.

The rearrangement links TRBV27 to TRBJ1-1; D remains ambiguous. The germline V gene has CDR1 MNHEY and CDR2 SMNVEV (reference sequence). With 1 base removed from V and 1 base from J, the gap between germline ends came to 7 bases. The CDR3 loop spans 14 amino acids. CDR3 sequence (DNA): TGTGCCAGCAGTTTATGGCCAGGGAACACTGAAGCTTTCTTT. Its translation is CASSLWPGNTEAFF.

This chain connects TRBV3-1 (or the pseudogene TRBV3-2) to TRBJ2-3; 11 nucleotides agree with TRBD2. With 2 bases clipped from V and 2 bases from J, the junction kept 6 bases outside the gene matches. Germline V gene sequence: CDR1 LGHDT, CDR2 YNNKEL (reference sequence). This CDR3 has 17 residues. CDR3 sequence: CASSQQLAGANTDTQYF. CDR3 nucleotide sequence: TGTGCCAGCAGCCAACAACTAGCGGGGGCCAACACAGATACGCAGTATTTT.

V and J are TRBV5-1 and TRBJ1-6; 11 bases match TRBD1. V lost 3 bases, J lost 0 bases, and 5 bases stayed unmatched. This CDR3 is built from 18 residues. The V gene's germline CDR1 is SGHRS and CDR2 YFSETQ. The CDR3 reads CASSSGQGASSYNSPLHF. The CDR3 DNA follows: TGCGCCAGCAGCTCCGGACAGGGGGCAAGCTCCTATAATTCACCCCTCCACTTT. The complete variable domain, with remaining parts taken from reference TRBV5-1 and TRBJ1-6, reads KAGVTQTPRYLIKTRGQQVTLSCSPISGHRSVSWYQQTPGQGLQFLFEYFSETQRNKGNFPGRFSGRQFSNSRSEMNVSTLELGDSALYLCASSSGQGASSYNSPLHFGNGTRLTVT.

The J gene is TRBJ1-5, the V gene TRBV5-6; no clear D gene. The CDR3 length is 15 residues. CDR1 and CDR2 (germline): SGHDT, YYEEEE. V gave up 0 bases and J gave up 4 bases, with 11 bases separating them. CDR3 DNA sequence: TGTGCCAGCAGCTTGGGTCCTGCGGGTAATCAGCCCCAGCATTTT. This encodes CASSLGPAGNQPQHF. The full variable domain, its missing parts supplied by reference TRBV5-6 and TRBJ1-5, is DAGVTQSPTHLIKTRGQQVTLRCSPKSGHDTVSWYQQALGQGPQFIFQYYEEEERQRGNFPDRFSGHQFPNYSSELNVNALLLGDSALYLCASSLGPAGNQPQHFGDGTRLSIL.

Notes on this clone: Germline and junction disagree at one end, which may indicate a read error. The chain employs TRBV15 and TRBJ2-2; the D gene is possibly TRBD1 (6 bases). This CDR3 region has 15 residues. The germline gives CDR1 LNHNV, CDR2 YYDKDF (reference sequence). In DNA form, the CDR3 reads TGTGCCACCAGCAGAGAGGGGGCGAAGACCGGGGAGCTGTTTTTT. Amino acid sequence: CATSREGAKTGELFF.

J is TRBJ1-1 and V is TRBV30; no reliable D call. Germline V gene data show CDR1 as GTSNPN and CDR2 as SVGIG (reference sequence). Trimming pared 7 bases from V and 1 base from J, leaving 10 bases between. The CDR3 sequence is 12 residues long. The CDR3, as DNA: TGTGCCTCCAGACGGGGGAACACTGAAGCTTTCTTT. Its protein is CASRRGNTEAFF.

This chain uses TRBV29-1 with TRBJ2-1; 11 bases fit TRBD2. CDR3 size: 11 residues. The ends lost 6 bases at V and 10 bases at J; junction bases unmatched: 2. Germline lookup yields CDR1 SQVTM and CDR2 ANQGSEA. Here the CDR3 reads CSVRLAGEQFF. For the CDR3, the DNA is TGCAGCGTCAGACTAGCGGGGGAGCAGTTCTTC.

The genes are TRBV30 and TRBJ1-6, with a weak D call TRBD1 (5 bases). CDR1 GTSNPN and CDR2 SVGIG come from the germline V gene (reference sequence). This CDR3 comprises 13 residues. Trimming stripped 5 bases from V and 9 bases from J, with 14 bases between. Written as DNA, the CDR3 is TGTGCCTGGCTAGGGGTGCGCGGTTCACCCCTCCACTTT. Encoded protein: CAWLGVRGSPLHF.

This chain joins TRBV5-1 and TRBJ2-1, with 8 nucleotides matching TRBD2. The V gene's germline CDR1 is SGHRS and CDR2 YFSETQ. The CDR3 is 16 amino acids. With V trimmed by 4 bases and J by 2 bases, 8 bases remained unmatched. The CDR3 here is CASSTLTSGAYNEQFF. CDR3 DNA sequence: TGCGCCAGCAGCACCCTCACTAGCGGCGCCTACAATGAGCAGTTCTTC. Combining the CDR3 with reference TRBV5-1 and TRBJ2-1 gives the whole variable domain KAGVTQTPRYLIKTRGQQVTLSCSPISGHRSVSWYQQTPGQGLQFLFEYFSETQRNKGNFPGRFSGRQFSNSRSEMNVSTLELGDSALYLCASSTLTSGAYNEQFFGPGTRLTVL.

This clone appeared once. V gene TRBV6-5 combines with J gene TRBJ1-6, with TRBD1 as a possible D gene (5 bases). The germline V gene has CDR1 MNHEY and CDR2 SVGAGI. The length of the CDR3 is 16 residues. Trimming took 4 bases from V and 13 from J, leaving 23 bases between them. CDR3 DNA: TGTGCCAGCAGTTCTGTGGGAGGGGACGCCGGGGGGCCCCTCCACTTT. This codes for CASSSVGGDAGGPLHF.

The rearrangement links TRBV5-1 to TRBJ1-2; TRBD1 matches 7 bases. With 4 bases clipped from V and 5 bases from J, the junction kept 14 bases outside the gene matches. The CDR3 is 16 residues long. CDR1 SGHRS and CDR2 YFSETQ come from the germline V gene. CDR3 bases: TGCGCCAGCAGCAAGGACAGGCCCAACCCGGAGTATGGCTACACCTTC. Translation: CASSKDRPNPEYGYTF.

This chain connects TRBV5-1 to TRBJ1-1, with 9 positions matching TRBD1. The V and J ends lost 0 bases and 1 base, in that order; junction bases with no gene match: 1. The CDR3 has 15 amino acids. The germline V gene has CDR1 SGHRS and CDR2 YFSETQ. As DNA, the CDR3 is TGCGCCAGCAGCTTGGTGGGACAGGGGAACACTGAAGCTTTCTTT. Protein sequence: CASSLVGQGNTEAFF.

The CDR3 DNA is TGTGCCAGCAGTTTATATTACCAGGGTGGTTCACCCCTCCACTTT. This gives the protein CASSLYYQGGSPLHF. The chain recombines TRBV28 with TRBJ1-6; the D gene is possibly TRBD1 (5 bases). Germline CDR1 reads MDHEN; CDR2 reads SYDVKM. Trimming cost V 1 base and J 9 bases, with 13 bases left between them. The CDR3 has 15 amino acids.

This chain joins TRBV16 and TRBJ2-4, with 7 nucleotides matching TRBD1. The trim removed 4 bases at V and 5 bases at J, leaving 5 bases unmatched. Germline values: CDR1 KGHSY, CDR2 FQNENV. The CDR3 spans 14 residues. In nucleotides, the CDR3 is TGTGCCAGCAGCCGGGATGGGACAGAAAACATTCAGTACTTC. The encoded protein is CASSRDGTENIQYF. Full variable domain (rest looked up from reference TRBV16 and TRBJ2-4): GEEVAQTPKHLVRGEGQKAKLYCAPIKGHSYVFWYQQVLKNEFKFLISFQNENVFDETGMPKERFSAKCLPNSPCSLEIQATKLEDSAVYFCASSRDGTENIQYFGAGTRLSVL.

This clone has only one observation. This rearrangement joins TRBV19 to TRBJ1-6, with 10 bases aligning to TRBD1. The CDR3 contains 14 residues. Trimming took 6 bases from V and 9 from J; bases not matched to a gene: 5. Germline loops: CDR1 LNHDA, CDR2 SQIVND (reference sequence). CDR3 sequence (DNA): TGTGCCAGTAGGGGACAGGGGCCCCCTTCACCCCTCCACTTT. As protein: CASRGQGPPSPLHF.

With regard to this clone: This sample also contains other DNA sequences that code for the same CDR3. The chain is built from TRBV7-9 and TRBJ2-3; 7 bases are shared with TRBD2. The J segment lost 1 base and the V segment lost 1 base, leaving 5 bases of the junction unmatched. CDR1 is SEHNR, CDR2 FQNEAQ, per germline (reference sequence). The CDR3 has 16 residues. The CDR3, as DNA: TGTGCCAGCAGCTTAGTGGTACGGGGGGGCACAGATACGCAGTATTTT. It encodes CASSLVVRGGTDTQYF.

The chain employs TRBV20-1 and TRBJ2-1, with 11 bases identical to TRBD2. With 3 bases clipped from V and 8 bases from J, the junction kept 6 bases outside the gene matches. The CDR3 totals 14 residues. Germline values: CDR1 DFQATT, CDR2 SNEGSKA (reference sequence). CDR3 in amino acids: CSASFSGGAYEQFF. DNA for the CDR3: TGCAGTGCTAGTTTTAGCGGGGGGGCCTATGAGCAGTTCTTC.

The rearrangement joins TRBV18 to TRBJ2-1, with a possible D match to TRBD1 (6 bases). Per germline, CDR1 KGHSH and CDR2 LQKENI. The V gene lost 0 bases and the J gene lost 4 bases, with 13 bases spanning the gap. The CDR3 loop spans 16 amino acids. The DNA of the CDR3 is TGTGCCAGCTCACCACCAGACAGGCCCAGATACAATGAGCAGTTCTTC. Translation gives CASSPPDRPRYNEQFF.